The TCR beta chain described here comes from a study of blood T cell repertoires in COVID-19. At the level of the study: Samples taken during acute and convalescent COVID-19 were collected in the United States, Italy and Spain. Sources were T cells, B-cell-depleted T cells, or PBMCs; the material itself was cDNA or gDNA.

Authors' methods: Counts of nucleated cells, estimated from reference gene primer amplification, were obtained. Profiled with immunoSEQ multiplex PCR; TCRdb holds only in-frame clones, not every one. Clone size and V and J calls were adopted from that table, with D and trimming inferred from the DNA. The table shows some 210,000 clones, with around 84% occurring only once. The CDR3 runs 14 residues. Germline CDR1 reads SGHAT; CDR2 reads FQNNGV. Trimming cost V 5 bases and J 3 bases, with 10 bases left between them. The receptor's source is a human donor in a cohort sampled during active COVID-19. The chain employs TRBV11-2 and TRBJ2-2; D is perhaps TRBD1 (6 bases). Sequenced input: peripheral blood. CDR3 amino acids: CASSPDSYTGELFF. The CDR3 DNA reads TGTGCCAGCAGCCCGGACAGCTACACCGGGGAGCTGTTTTTT.